This record covers a single TCR beta chain. Its antigen remains unknown. The data derive from a study of circulating and synovial CD4+ cells in juvenile arthritis. TCRdb keeps only in-frame clones here, not all; method: immunoSEQ multiplex PCR. The data show 30,000 to 40,000 clones, about 95% seen once. Regarding the study as a whole: Circulating pathogenic-like lymphocytes shared a substantially higher fraction of CDR3 sequences with synovium than bulk blood. Overlap with synovium rose as more T cells were sequenced. CPL versus bulk CD4 samples: T cell genome counts differed by at least an order of magnitude.

Sequenced material: CD4+ T cells from blood. The TCR originated in a human donor with juvenile idiopathic arthritis.

CDR3 sequence reads: CASSELGAANTGELFF. In DNA form, the CDR3 reads TGTGCCAGCAGCGAGCTTGGGGCCGCTAACACCGGGGAGCTGTTTTTT. The J gene is TRBJ2-2, the V gene TRBV9; the D gene is possibly TRBD1 (5 bases). Trimming shortened V by 3 bases and J by 2 bases, and 14 bases separated the two germline ends. The CDR3 extends over 16 amino acids. The germline gives CDR1 SGDLS, CDR2 YYNGEE.